The source of this TCR beta chain is a study of radiotherapy plus CTLA-4 blockade in lung cancer. The CDR3 sequence is 11 residues long. Looked up from germline, CDR1 is MNHNS and CDR2 is SASEGT. The ends were cut back, 2 bases at V and 7 bases at J, with 3 bases in the middle. Generated by immunoSEQ multiplex PCR, the TCRdb table keeps only in-frame clones and is missing some. The sample has approximately 14,000 clones, 55% to 80% seen once; the top ten hold 46%. The gene calls are TRBV6-1 and TRBJ1-5; no clear D gene. The sequence derives from a human donor with non-small cell lung cancer whose response to radiotherapy plus ipilimumab could not be evaluated. The sample was peripheral blood, taken from a patient treated with radiotherapy plus ipilimumab. The CDR3 spells CASSETQPQHF. In DNA, the CDR3 is TGTGCCAGCAGTGAAACACAGCCCCAGCATTTT.